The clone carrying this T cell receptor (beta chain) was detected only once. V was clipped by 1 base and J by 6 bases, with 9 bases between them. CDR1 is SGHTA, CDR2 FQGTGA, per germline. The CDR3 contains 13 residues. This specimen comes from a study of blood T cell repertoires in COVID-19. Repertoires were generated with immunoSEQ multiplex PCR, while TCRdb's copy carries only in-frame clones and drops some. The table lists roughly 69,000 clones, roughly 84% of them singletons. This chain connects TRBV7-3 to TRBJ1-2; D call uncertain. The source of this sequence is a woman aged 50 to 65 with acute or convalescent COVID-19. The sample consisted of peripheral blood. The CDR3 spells CASSLIPGDGYTF. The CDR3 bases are TGTGCCAGCAGCTTAATTCCAGGTGATGGCTACACCTTC.